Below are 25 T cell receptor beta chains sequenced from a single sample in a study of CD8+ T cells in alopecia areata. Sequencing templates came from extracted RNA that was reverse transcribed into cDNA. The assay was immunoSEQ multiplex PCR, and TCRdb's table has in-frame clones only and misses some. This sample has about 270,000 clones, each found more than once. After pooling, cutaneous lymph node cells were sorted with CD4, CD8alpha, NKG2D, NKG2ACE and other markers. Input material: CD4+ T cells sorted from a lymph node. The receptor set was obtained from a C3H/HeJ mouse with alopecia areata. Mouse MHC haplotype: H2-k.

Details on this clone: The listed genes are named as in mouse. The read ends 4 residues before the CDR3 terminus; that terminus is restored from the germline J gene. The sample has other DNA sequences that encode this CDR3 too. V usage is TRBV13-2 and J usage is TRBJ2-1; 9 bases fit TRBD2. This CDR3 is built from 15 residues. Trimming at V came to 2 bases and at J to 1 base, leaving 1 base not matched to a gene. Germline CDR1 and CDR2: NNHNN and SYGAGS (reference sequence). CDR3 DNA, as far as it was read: TGTGCCAGCGGTGACGGGACTGGGAACTATGCT. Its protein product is CASGDGTGNYA. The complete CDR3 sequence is CASGDGTGNYAEQFF.

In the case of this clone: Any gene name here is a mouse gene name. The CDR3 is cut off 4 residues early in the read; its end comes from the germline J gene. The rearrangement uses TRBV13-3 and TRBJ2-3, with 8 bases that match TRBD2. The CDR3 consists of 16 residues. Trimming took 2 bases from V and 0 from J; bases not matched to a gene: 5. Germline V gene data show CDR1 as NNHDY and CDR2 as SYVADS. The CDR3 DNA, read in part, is TGTGCCAGCAGTGAAGAGGGGGGGGCTAGTGCAGAA. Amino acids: CASSEEGGASAE. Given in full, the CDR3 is CASSEEGGASAETLYF.

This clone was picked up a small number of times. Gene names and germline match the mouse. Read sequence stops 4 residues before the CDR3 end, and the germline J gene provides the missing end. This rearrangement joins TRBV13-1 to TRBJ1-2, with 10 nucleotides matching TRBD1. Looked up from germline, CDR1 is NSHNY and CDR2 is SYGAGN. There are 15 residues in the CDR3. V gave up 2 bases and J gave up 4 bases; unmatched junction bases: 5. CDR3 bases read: TGTGCCAGCAGTGACGCGGGACAGGGGATCTCC. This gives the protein CASSDAGQGIS. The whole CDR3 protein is CASSDAGQGISDYTF.

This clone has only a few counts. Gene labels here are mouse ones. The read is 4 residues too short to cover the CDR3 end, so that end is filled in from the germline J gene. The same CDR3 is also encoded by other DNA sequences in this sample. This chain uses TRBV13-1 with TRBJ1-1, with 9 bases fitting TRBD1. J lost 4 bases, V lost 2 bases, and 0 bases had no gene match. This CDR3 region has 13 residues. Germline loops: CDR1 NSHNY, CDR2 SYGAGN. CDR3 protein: CASSEGQGTEVFF. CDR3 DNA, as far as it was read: TGTGCCAGCAGTGAGGGACAGGGCACA.

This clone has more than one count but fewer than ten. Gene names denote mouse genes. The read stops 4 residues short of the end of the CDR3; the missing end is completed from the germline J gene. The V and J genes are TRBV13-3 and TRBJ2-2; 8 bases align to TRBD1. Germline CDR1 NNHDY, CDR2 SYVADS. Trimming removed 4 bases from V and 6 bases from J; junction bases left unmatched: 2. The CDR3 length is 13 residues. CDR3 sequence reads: CASSTQGAGQLYF. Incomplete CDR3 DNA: TGTGCCAGCAGTACACAGGGGGCCGGG.

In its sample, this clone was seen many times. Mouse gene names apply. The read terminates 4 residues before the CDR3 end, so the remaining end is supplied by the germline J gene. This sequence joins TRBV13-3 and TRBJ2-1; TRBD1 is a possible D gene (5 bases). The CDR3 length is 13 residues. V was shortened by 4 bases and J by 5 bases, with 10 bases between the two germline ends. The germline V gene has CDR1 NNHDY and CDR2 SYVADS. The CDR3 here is CASSPQGDAEQFF. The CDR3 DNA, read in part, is TGTGCCAGCAGTCCCCAGGGTGATGCT.

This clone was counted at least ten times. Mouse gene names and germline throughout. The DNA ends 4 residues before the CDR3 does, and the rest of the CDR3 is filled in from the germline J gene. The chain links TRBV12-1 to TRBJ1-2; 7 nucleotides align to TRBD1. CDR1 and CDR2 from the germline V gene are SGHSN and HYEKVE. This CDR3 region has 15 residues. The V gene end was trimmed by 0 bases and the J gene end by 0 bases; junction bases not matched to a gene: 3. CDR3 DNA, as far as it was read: TGTGCCAGCTCTCTCGTGCAGGGGGCAAACTCC. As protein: CASSLVQGANS. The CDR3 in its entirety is CASSLVQGANSDYTF.

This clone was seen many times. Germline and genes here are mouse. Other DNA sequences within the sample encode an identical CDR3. The CDR3 region is CASSDQYEQYF. The CDR3 DNA, read in part, is TGTGCCAGCAGTGATCAGTAT. This chain joins TRBV13-1 and TRBJ2-7; no definite D call. Read coverage stops 4 residues before the CDR3 terminus; the germline J gene supplies the remainder. The germline CDR1 and CDR2 sequences are NSHNY and SYGAGN. The CDR3 is 11 amino acids.

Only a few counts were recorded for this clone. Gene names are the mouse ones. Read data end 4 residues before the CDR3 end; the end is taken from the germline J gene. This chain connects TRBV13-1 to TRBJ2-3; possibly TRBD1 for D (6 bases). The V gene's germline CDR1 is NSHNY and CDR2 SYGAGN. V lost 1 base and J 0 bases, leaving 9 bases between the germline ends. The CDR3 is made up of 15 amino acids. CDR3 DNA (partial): TGTGCCAGCAGTGATAACAGGGCTAGTGCAGAA. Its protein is CASSDNRASAE. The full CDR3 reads CASSDNRASAETLYF.

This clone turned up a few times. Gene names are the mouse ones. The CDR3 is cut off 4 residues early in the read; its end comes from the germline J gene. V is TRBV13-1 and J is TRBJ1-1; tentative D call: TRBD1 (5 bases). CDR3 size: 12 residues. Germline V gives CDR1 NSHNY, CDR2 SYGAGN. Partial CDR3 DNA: TGTGCCAGCAGTGATGTGACAGCA. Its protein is CASSDVTA. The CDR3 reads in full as CASSDVTAEVFF.

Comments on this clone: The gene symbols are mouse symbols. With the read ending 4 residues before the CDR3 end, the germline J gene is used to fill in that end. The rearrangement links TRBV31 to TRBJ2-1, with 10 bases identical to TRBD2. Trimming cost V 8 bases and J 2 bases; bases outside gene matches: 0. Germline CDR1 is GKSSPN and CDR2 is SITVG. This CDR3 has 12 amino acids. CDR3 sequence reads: CAGTGDYAEQFF. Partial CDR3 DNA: TGTGCCGGGACTGGGGACTATGCT.

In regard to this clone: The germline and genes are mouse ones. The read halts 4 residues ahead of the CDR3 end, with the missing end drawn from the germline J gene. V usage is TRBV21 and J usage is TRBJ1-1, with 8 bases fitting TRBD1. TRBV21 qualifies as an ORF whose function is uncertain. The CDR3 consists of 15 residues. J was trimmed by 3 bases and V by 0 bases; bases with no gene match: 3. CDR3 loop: CASSQSQGQDTEVFF. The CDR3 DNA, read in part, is TGTGCTAGCAGTCAATCCCAGGGACAGGACACA.

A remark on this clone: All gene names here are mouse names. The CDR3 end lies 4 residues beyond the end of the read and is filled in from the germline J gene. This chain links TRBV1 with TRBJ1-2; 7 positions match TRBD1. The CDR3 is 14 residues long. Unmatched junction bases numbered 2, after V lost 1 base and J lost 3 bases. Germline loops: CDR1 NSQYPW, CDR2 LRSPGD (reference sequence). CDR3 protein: CTCSAVQGYSDYTF. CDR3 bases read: TGCACCTGCAGTGCAGTACAGGGGTACTCC.

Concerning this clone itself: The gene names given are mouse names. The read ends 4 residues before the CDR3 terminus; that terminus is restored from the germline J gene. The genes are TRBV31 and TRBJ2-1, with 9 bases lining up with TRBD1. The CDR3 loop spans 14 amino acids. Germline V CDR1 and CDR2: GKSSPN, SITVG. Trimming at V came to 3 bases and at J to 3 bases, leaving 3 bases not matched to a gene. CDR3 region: CAWRRDRVYAEQFF. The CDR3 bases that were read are TGTGCCTGGAGGCGGGACAGGGTCTATGCT. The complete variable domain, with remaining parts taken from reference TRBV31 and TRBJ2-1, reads AQTIHQWPVAEIKAVGSPLSLGCTIKGKSSPNLYWYWQATGGTLQQLFYSITVGQVESVVQLNLSASRPKDDQFILSTEKLLLSHSGFYLCAWRRDRVYAEQFFGPGTRLTVL.

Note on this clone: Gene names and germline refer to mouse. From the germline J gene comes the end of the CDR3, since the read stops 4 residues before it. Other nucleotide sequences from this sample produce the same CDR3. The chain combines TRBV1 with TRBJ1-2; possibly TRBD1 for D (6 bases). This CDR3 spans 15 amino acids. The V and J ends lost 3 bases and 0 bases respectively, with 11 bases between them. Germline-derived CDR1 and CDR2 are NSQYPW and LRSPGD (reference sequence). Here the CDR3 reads CTCSAPGHANSDYTF. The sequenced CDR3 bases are TGCACCTGCAGTGCTCCGGGACATGCAAACTCC.

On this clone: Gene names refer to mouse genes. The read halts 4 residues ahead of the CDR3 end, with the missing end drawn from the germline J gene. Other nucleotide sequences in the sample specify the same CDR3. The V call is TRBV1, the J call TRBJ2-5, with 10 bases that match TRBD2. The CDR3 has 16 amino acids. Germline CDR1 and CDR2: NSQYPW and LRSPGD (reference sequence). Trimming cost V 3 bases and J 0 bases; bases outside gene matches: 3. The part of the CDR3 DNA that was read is TGCACCTGCAGTGCCCCGACTGGGGGGAACCAAGAC. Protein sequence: CTCSAPTGGNQD. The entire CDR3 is CTCSAPTGGNQDTQYF. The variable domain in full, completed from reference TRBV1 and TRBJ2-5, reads VTLLEQNPRWRLVPRGQAVNLRCILKNSQYPWMSWYQQDLQKQLQWLFTLRSPGDKEVKSLPGADYLATRVTDTELRLQVANMSQGRTLYCTCSAPTGGNQDTQYFGPGTRLLVL.

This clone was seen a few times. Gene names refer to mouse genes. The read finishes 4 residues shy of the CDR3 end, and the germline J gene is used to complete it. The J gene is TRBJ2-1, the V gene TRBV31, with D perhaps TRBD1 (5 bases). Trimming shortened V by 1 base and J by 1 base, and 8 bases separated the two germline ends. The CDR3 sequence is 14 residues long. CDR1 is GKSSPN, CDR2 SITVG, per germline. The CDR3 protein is CAWSRTTNYAEQFF. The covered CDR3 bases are TGTGCCTGGAGTCGGACAACAAACTATGCT. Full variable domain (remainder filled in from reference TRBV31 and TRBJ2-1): AQTIHQWPVAEIKAVGSPLSLGCTIKGKSSPNLYWYWQATGGTLQQLFYSITVGQVESVVQLNLSASRPKDDQFILSTEKLLLSHSGFYLCAWSRTTNYAEQFFGPGTRLTVL.

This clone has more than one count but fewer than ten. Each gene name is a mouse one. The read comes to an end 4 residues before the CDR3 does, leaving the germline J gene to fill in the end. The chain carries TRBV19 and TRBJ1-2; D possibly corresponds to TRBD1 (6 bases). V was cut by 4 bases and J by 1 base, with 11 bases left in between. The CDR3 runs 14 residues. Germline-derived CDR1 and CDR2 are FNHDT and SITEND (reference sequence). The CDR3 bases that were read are TGTGCCAGCAGTCCCGCGGGACAAAACTCC. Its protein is CASSPAGQNS. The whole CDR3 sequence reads CASSPAGQNSDYTF.

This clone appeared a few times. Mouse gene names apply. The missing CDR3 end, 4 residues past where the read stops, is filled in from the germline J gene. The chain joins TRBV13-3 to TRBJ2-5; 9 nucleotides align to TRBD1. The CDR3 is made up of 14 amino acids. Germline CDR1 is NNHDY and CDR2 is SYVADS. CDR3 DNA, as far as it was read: TGTGCCAGCAGTGATAGGGACAGGGAAGAC. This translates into CASSDRDRED. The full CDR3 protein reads CASSDRDREDTQYF.

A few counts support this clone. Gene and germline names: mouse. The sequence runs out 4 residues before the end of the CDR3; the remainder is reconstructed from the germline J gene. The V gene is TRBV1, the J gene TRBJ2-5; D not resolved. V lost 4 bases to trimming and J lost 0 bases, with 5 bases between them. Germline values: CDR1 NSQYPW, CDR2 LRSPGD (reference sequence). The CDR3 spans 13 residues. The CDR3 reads CTCSDKNQDTQYF. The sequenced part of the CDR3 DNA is TGCACCTGCAGTGACAAAAACCAAGAC. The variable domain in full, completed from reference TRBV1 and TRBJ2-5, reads VTLLEQNPRWRLVPRGQAVNLRCILKNSQYPWMSWYQQDLQKQLQWLFTLRSPGDKEVKSLPGADYLATRVTDTELRLQVANMSQGRTLYCTCSDKNQDTQYFGPGTRLLVL.

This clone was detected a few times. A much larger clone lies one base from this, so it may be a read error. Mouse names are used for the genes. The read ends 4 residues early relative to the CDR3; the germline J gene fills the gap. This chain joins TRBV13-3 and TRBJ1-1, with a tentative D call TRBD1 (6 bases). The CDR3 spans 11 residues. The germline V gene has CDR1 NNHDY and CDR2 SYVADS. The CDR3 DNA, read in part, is TGTGCCAGCAGTGGGACAGAA. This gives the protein CASSGTE. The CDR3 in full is CASSGTEEVFF.

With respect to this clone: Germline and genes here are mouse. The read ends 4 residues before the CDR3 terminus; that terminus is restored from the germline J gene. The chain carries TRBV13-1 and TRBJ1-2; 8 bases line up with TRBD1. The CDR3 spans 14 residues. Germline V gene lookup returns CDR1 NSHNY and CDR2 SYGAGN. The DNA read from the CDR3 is TGTGCCAGCAGTGATGCAGCAGGGGGCCCC. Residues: CASSDAAGGP. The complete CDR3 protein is CASSDAAGGPDYTF.

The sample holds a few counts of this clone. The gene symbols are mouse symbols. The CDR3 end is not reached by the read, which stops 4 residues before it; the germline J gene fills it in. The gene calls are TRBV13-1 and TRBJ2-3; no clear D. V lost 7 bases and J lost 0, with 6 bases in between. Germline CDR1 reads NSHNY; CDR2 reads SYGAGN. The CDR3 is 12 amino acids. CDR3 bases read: TGTGCCAGCCAGTCTAGTGCAGAA. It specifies CASQSSAE. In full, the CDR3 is CASQSSAETLYF.

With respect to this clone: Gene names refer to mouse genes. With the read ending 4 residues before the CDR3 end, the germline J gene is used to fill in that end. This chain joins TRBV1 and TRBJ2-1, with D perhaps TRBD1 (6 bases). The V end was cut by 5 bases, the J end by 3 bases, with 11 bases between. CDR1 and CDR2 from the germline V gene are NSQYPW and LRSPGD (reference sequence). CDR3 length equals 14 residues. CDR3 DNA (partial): TGCACCTGCAGTACCGGGACAATCTATGCT. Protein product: CTCSTGTIYA. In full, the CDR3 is CTCSTGTIYAEQFF.

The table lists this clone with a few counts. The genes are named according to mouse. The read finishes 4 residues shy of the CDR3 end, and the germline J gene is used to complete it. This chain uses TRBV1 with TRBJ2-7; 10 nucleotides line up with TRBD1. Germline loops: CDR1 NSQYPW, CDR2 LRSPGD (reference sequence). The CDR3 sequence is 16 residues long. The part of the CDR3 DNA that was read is TGCACCTGCAGTGCAGAACAACCGGGACAGGGGTAT. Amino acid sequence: CTCSAEQPGQGY. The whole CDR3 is CTCSAEQPGQGYEQYF.